This T cell receptor beta chain comes out of a study of OX40 agonist ivuxolimab in advanced cancers. About the research overall: The dose-escalation group included hepatocellular carcinoma, melanoma, renal cell carcinoma and head and neck cancer.

The CDR3 totals 18 residues. The V and J ends lost 4 bases and 3 bases respectively, with 19 bases between them. Germline CDR1 and CDR2: MNHEY and SMNVEV (reference sequence). Notes on this clone: Its antigen is not known.

Generated by immunoSEQ multiplex PCR, the TCRdb table keeps only in-frame clones and is missing some. The table shows tens of thousands of clones, with over 75% occurring only once. Broader study findings: Compared with CD4+, CD8+ T cells on average had more expanded clones.

The V and J genes are TRBV27 and TRBJ2-6, with TRBD1 as a possible D gene (6 bases). The TCR sequence derives from an adult with an advanced solid tumor such as melanoma, head and neck, liver or kidney cancer. The source material was CD4+ or CD8+ T cells sorted from blood, sampled in a trial of the OX40 agonist ivuxolimab. CDR3 region: CASSWRAGENFGANVLTF. In nucleotides, the CDR3 is TGTGCCAGCAGTTGGCGGGCAGGGGAAAACTTTGGGGCCAACGTCCTGACTTTC.